These 23 T cell receptor beta chains originate from one sample sequenced in a study of tumor-infiltrating lymphocytes in primary liver carcinoma. Unsorted whole blood supplied the blood RNA, and germline DNA was isolated too. From around 0.5 ug total RNA, TCR beta cDNA was generated with a primer in the constant region. Three rounds of nested multiplex PCR with slightly modified ARM-PCR produced TCR beta libraries. Investigators reported that the first two PCR rounds, at roughly 11 cycles each, used TRBV1-TRBV30 forward primers with a C-beta reverse primer. Each CDR3 protein gets one entry after TCRdb re-called the multiplex PCR reads with MiXCR. The data show about 200,000 distinct CDR3 sequences, with less than 75% seen just once and approximately 6.5% held by the top ten. The material sequenced was peripheral blood. The origin of the receptors is a woman aged 55 to 70 with primary liver carcinoma and hepatitis B virus infection.

With regard to this clonotype: A read error may produce the germline difference seen at one junction end. This sequence joins TRBV6-1 and TRBJ2-5; perhaps TRBD2 as D (6 bases). Germline V gene data show CDR1 as MNHNS and CDR2 as SASEGT. The CDR3 consists of 16 residues. CDR3 coding DNA: TGTGCCAGCAGTGAAACCTGGGTAGCGGCAGTAGAGACCCAGTACTTT. Translated, it gives CASSETWVAAVETQYF.

Remarks on this clonotype: A read error may produce the germline difference seen at one junction end. This chain connects TRBV11-2 to TRBJ2-2; 7 bases are a match to TRBD1. Germline CDR1 is SGHAT and CDR2 is FQNNGV. The CDR3 loop spans 17 amino acids. For the CDR3, the DNA is TGTGCCAACAGCTTCGGCAGGGGGTTCGCGGTCACCCGGGAGCTGTTTTTT. Amino acids: CANSFGRGFAVTRELFF.

As to this clonotype: A junction boundary mismatches the germline segment, possibly from a read error. The chain couples TRBV5-4 to TRBJ2-3; 8 positions match TRBD1. This CDR3 is built from 14 residues. Germline V CDR1 and CDR2: SGHNT, YYREEE (reference sequence). In DNA, the CDR3 is TGTGACAGCAGCAGACAGGGGACCACAGATACGCAGTATTTT. Translating gives CDSSRQGTTDTQYF. The whole variable domain, filled in from reference TRBV5-4 and TRBJ2-3, reads ETGVTQSPTHLIKTRGQQVTLRCSSQSGHNTVSWYQQALGQGPQFIFQYYREEENGRGNFPPRFSGLQFPNYSSELNVNALELDDSALYLCDSSRQGTTDTQYFGPGTRLTVL.

This clonotype was observed a handful of times. It may be a read error: a sequence one base away is much more abundant. V is TRBV6-1 and J is TRBJ1-2, with TRBD1 identical over 8 bases. The CDR3 is 15 residues long. Per the germline V gene, CDR1 is MNHNS and CDR2 is SASEGT. Trimming took 5 bases from V and 4 from J; bases not matched to a gene: 9. Here the CDR3 reads CASSQGAGAGYGYTF. CDR3 nucleotide sequence: TGTGCCAGCAGTCAGGGGGCCGGGGCAGGCTATGGCTACACCTTC.

This clonotype was seen repeatedly, ten times or more. The V and J genes are TRBV29-1 and TRBJ2-3; D unclear. CDR3 length: 12 amino acids. Germline V gives CDR1 SQVTM, CDR2 ANQGSEA. V lost 2 bases to trimming and J lost 0 bases, with 3 bases between them. As DNA, the CDR3 is TGCAGCGTTGAACCCAGCACAGATACGCAGTATTTT. It translates to CSVEPSTDTQYF.

There are a few counts of this clonotype. The chain employs TRBV24-1 and TRBJ2-1; 11 bases agree with TRBD1. The CDR3 runs 18 residues. V lost 4 bases and J lost 3; bases outside the gene matches: 10. CDR1 and CDR2 (germline): KGHDR, SFDVKD. The CDR3 nucleotides are TGTGCCACCAGTGACCCCGGGACAGGGGGTGACAGCTACAATGAGCAGTTCTTC. It is translated as CATSDPGTGGDSYNEQFF.

Concerning this clonotype: Just one base apart from a much larger clone, this may be a read error. Because the CDR3 is missing its conserved closing phenylalanine or tryptophan, this is likely a read error. V gene TRBV7-8 combines with J gene TRBJ2-6; D gene unclear. The CDR3 extends over 16 amino acids. V gave up 1 base and J gave up 1 base, with 8 bases separating them. Germline-derived CDR1 and CDR2 are SGHVS and FQNEAQ. CDR3 nucleotide sequence: TGTGCCAGCAGCTTAGACAGAGCGTCTGGGGCCAACGTCCTGACTCTC. Translation gives CASSLDRASGANVLTL.

The chain is built from TRBV7-9 and TRBJ1-1; D ambiguous. The CDR3 runs 16 residues. Trimming left V 2 bases short and J 0 bases short, with 13 bases between. Germline-derived CDR1 and CDR2 are SEHNR and FQNEAQ (reference sequence). The CDR3 spells CASSLSRGNMNTEAFF. In nucleotides, the CDR3 is TGTGCCAGCAGCTTATCCCGGGGAAACATGAACACTGAAGCTTTCTTT.

A word on this clonotype: This could be a read error, since a much larger clone is one nucleotide away. The chain employs TRBV29-1 and TRBJ2-7; no firm D call. V was shortened by 4 bases and J by 7 bases, with 11 bases between the two germline ends. Germline CDR1 reads SQVTM; CDR2 reads ANQGSEA. The CDR3 runs 11 residues. The DNA for the CDR3 is TGCAGCGTTGGCGGCCTCCTTGAGCAGTACTTC. The encoded protein is CSVGGLLEQYF.

There are many counts of this clonotype. The V and J genes are TRBV6-5 and TRBJ2-5, with a weak D call TRBD1 (6 bases). The CDR3 has 15 residues. Trimming shortened V by 6 bases and J by 4 bases, and 18 bases separated the two germline ends. Germline lookup yields CDR1 MNHEY and CDR2 SVGAGI. CDR3 sequence (DNA): TGTGCCAGCAGCCCAGGGGTTGGGCTTCCAGAGACCCAGTACTTC. Encoded protein: CASSPGVGLPETQYF.

This clonotype was observed many times. The genes are TRBV11-3 and TRBJ2-7; possibly TRBD1 or TRBD2 for D (5 bases each). The germline V gene encodes CDR1 SGHNT and CDR2 YENEEA. The CDR3 contains 16 residues. Deletions cut 0 bases from V and 0 bases from J, with 12 bases between. The CDR3 is CASSLDGTRSSYEQYF. The DNA of the CDR3 is TGTGCCAGCAGCTTAGATGGGACGAGGAGCTCCTACGAGCAGTACTTC.

This clonotype came up many times. The chain uses TRBV12-3 or TRBV12-4 and TRBJ1-5; no clear D. The CDR3 has 15 amino acids. The ends were cut back, 6 bases at V and 3 bases at J, with 15 bases in the middle. In DNA, the CDR3 is TGTGCCAGCAGCTTGAGCGGCCGGGACAATCAGCCCCAGCATTTT. Its translation: CASSLSGRDNQPQHF.

This clonotype was seen repeatedly, ten times or more. V and J are TRBV4-1 and TRBJ2-1; 10 bases are shared with TRBD2. Trimming removed 1 base from V and 3 bases from J; junction bases left unmatched: 6. The CDR3 is 17 residues long. Per the germline V gene, CDR1 is MGHRA and CDR2 is YSYEKL. CDR3 amino acids: CASSQGGLAGVYNEQFF. The CDR3 bases are TGCGCCAGCAGCCAAGGTGGTCTAGCGGGGGTCTACAATGAGCAGTTCTTC.

In the case of this clonotype: One end of the junction does not line up with germline, which may come from a read error. The rearrangement links TRBV11-2 to TRBJ2-3; D is uncertain. Germline values: CDR1 SGHAT, CDR2 FQNNGV. The CDR3 spans 14 residues. CDR3 residues: CANSLAPFTDTQYF. In nucleotides, the CDR3 is TGTGCCAACAGCTTAGCTCCGTTCACCGATACGCAGTATTTC.

V gene TRBV6-4 combines with J gene TRBJ2-3, with a weak D call TRBD1 (5 bases). This CDR3 is 14 amino acids long. V lost 3 bases to trimming and J lost 0 bases, with 7 bases between them. The germline gives CDR1 MRHNA, CDR2 SNTAGT. In nucleotides, the CDR3 is TGTGCCAGCAGTGAAGGGGTAAGCACAGATACGCAGTATTTT. Translating gives CASSEGVSTDTQYF.

A word on this clonotype: A clone one base away is much larger, so this may be a read error. This CDR3 reads CANQSSYEQYF. CDR3 in DNA: TGTGCCAACCAGTCATCCTACGAGCAGTACTTC. This chain connects TRBV6-5 to TRBJ2-7; D uncertain. The CDR3 is made up of 11 amino acids. V was trimmed by 10 bases and J by 1 base, leaving 8 bases between them. Germline CDR1 and CDR2: MNHEY and SVGAGI.

Points on this clonotype: This could be a read error, since a much larger clone is one nucleotide away. The chain is built from TRBV6-5 and TRBJ1-2, with D maybe TRBD1 (5 bases). CDR1 MNHEY and CDR2 SVGAGI come from the germline V gene. CDR3 size: 13 residues. The CDR3 spells CTSSRGTGRDYTF. CDR3 sequence (DNA): TGTACCAGCAGCCGAGGGACGGGACGAGACTACACCTTC.

This clonotype was detected many times. The chain couples TRBV29-1 to TRBJ1-1; 10 bases match TRBD1. The germline V gene encodes CDR1 SQVTM and CDR2 ANQGSEA. The CDR3 is 15 amino acids. The trim removed 4 bases at V and 4 bases at J, leaving 9 bases unmatched. CDR3 region: CSVGGVWTGGTEAFF. Here the CDR3 DNA reads TGCAGCGTTGGAGGGGTCTGGACAGGGGGCACTGAAGCTTTCTTT.

Concerning this clonotype: Relative to the germline gene, one junction end is altered; a read error may explain this. The chain couples TRBV29-1 to TRBJ2-6; D possibly corresponds to TRBD1 (5 bases). Per the germline V gene, CDR1 is SQVTM and CDR2 is ANQGSEA. The CDR3 loop spans 14 amino acids. This CDR3 is CSVDAGSGANVPIF. In nucleotides, the CDR3 is TGCAGCGTTGATGCCGGCTCTGGGGCCAACGTCCCGATTTTC. Looking up the rest from reference TRBV29-1 and TRBJ2-6 gives the full variable domain: SAVISQKPSRDICQRGTSLTIQCQVDSQVTMMFWYRQQPGQSLTLIATANQGSEATYESGFVIDKFPISRPNLTFSTLTVSNMSPEDSSIYLCSVDAGSGANVPIFGAGSRLTVL.

Points on this clonotype: Possible read error: a much larger clone is one base away. V is TRBV5-4 and J is TRBJ2-1; TRBD2 agrees at 13 bases. Per germline, CDR1 SGHNT and CDR2 YYREEE (reference sequence). The CDR3 has 16 residues. The CDR3 DNA reads as TGTGCCTGCAGCCCCGGACTAGCGGGGGCCTACAATGAGCAGTTCTTC. Protein: CACSPGLAGAYNEQFF.

As to this clonotype: Since a much larger clone is just one base distant, this may be a read error. The chain joins TRBV12-3 or TRBV12-4 to TRBJ1-5; D is perhaps TRBD1 (5 bases). This CDR3 spans 14 amino acids. V was trimmed by 3 bases and J by 10 bases, leaving 16 bases between them. CDR3 nucleotides: TGTGCCAGCAGTTTCGATGGGGGAGGCCATCCCCAGCATTTT. Translation: CASSFDGGGHPQHF.

This clonotype was seen only a few times. A much larger clone differs from this one at a single base, so this may be a read error. The chain joins TRBV29-1 to TRBJ2-3; no clear D gene. The CDR3 runs 17 residues. In germline, CDR1 is SQVTM, CDR2 ANQGSEA. V was shortened by 1 base and J by 0 bases, with 17 bases between the two germline ends. The CDR3 nucleotides read TGCAGCGTTGAAGGGCTGGATCAAATTTCTAGCACAGATACGCAGTATTTT. It encodes CSVEGLDQISSTDTQYF.

The table lists this clonotype with many counts. The chain recombines TRBV6-1 with TRBJ2-1; D remains unclear. Looked up from germline, CDR1 is MNHNS and CDR2 is SASEGT. This CDR3 comprises 12 residues. Trimming removed 2 bases at V and 8 bases at J, with 7 bases between. As DNA, the CDR3 is TGTGCCAGCAGTGAACCAACAGATGAGCAGTTCTTC. This gives the protein CASSEPTDEQFF.